The entry that follows covers one T cell receptor beta chain sequence. The antigen it binds to is not known. The junction does not match germline at one end; this may be a read error. Libraries came from multiplex PCR. Sequencing used an Illumina HiSeq 2500. Following protocols modified from ARM-PCR, the researchers constructed TCRbeta libraries through three rounds of nested PCR with primers (Table S4). Before sequencing, PCR products of 200-500 bp were cut from the gel and purified using the QIAquick gel extraction kit. Regarding the original processing steps: Trimmomatic was used to clean the reads, FLASH was used to merge the reads into complete CDR3 sequences, and MiTCR was used to assign the reads to V(D)J germline segments. Clonal diversity was calculated as the inverse Simpson's index using VDJtools. In-frame sequences without a premature stop codon were defined as productive reads. The raw public reads went through TCRdb reprocessing: fastp at Q25, MiXCR clone calling, in-frame beta chains kept. Rows merge per CDR3 protein into single entries with the most common DNA and genes. The V and J calls here are based on TCRdb, not the publication. The sample includes about 120,000 distinct CDR3 sequences, with roughly 64% observed a single time. The top ten clones comprise roughly 13% of the sample.

RNA was extracted from bulk unsorted tissue and checked for quality with a NanoDrop ND-1000 and an Agilent 2100. Donors were newly diagnosed lung cancer patients admitted for thoracic surgery in China between August and November 2014, without prior chemotherapy. Patients who had received previous radiotherapy or chemotherapy, or who had another concurrent cancer, were excluded from the study. Surgical tissue pieces of about 1-2.2 cm3 were preserved in RNAlater solution and stored at -80 °C until use. These data come from a study of tumor and adjacent non-tumor tissue in lung cancer (dated by TCRdb to 2017 to 2018). For context, the study as a whole: The cohort included around twelve adenocarcinoma, 2 squamous cell carcinoma and 1 small cell lung cancer patients. The 15 or so patients were aged about 31 to 76 years, included around 10 men and 5 women, and had TNM stage I to III disease. The study compared bulk TCRbeta repertoires between lung tumor tissue and matched distant non-tumor lung tissue from fewer than 19 lung cancer patients. Sequencing generated a total of 125,075,908 productive TCRbeta reads, averaging approximately 3.8 million reads per sample. TCRbeta CDR3 sequencing was performed on a few dozen paired specimens, with one tumor sample and one normal lung sample collected per patient.

What the study reported, not specific to this receptor: Peripheral blood was not sequenced, so blood TCRbeta repertoires in these lung cancer patients were not examined. Significantly higher TCR diversity (inverse Simpson) was observed in tumor tissue than in normal lung tissue (around 460 vs 160, P = 0.0075, Mann-Whitney U test). The top 100 clones made up a significantly larger cumulative share of the repertoire in normal lung than in tumor tissue. Significantly higher TCR diversity was found in younger patients, and higher tumor TCR diversity was associated with shorter overall and disease-free survival. The cohort had only roughly 14 patients, and the authors noted that larger samples and more detailed clinical data are needed. Neither the sequencing platform nor unique molecular identifiers are mentioned in the methods.

CDR1 is given as SGHRS and CDR2 as YFSETQ, both from the germline V gene. The CDR3 runs 14 amino acids, cysteine and phenylalanine included. Only the CDR3 DNA stays, 42 bases, in frame from base 1. The sequence links TRBV5-1 to TRBJ2-7; a confident D gene designation cannot be given. Material for sequencing was lung tumor tissue. The source of this sequence is a man aged 30 to 45 with non-small cell lung cancer. The CDR3 protein: CASGLDVLSYEQYF. The bases are TGCGCCAGCGGCTTGGATGTTCTCTCCTACGAGCAGTACTTC. Outside the CDR3, residues come from the reference TRBV5-1 and TRBJ2-7 proteins, so the full variable domain is: KAGVTQTPRYLIKTRGQQVTLSCSPISGHRSVSWYQQTPGQGLQFLFEYFSETQRNKGNFPGRFSGRQFSNSRSEMNVSTLELGDSALYLCASGLDVLSYEQYFGPGTRLTVT.